Listed here are 6 T cell receptor beta chains from one sample, sequenced in a study of shared clonotypes between healthy human individuals. Assay: immunoSEQ multiplex PCR; the TCRdb copy retains only in-frame clones and omits some. The sample contains over a million clones, about four fifths of which appear only once. Material: memory CD4+ T cells from PBMCs. Specified subset: CD45RA-negative fraction. These receptors came from a man younger than 30 in good health. Some clones in this sample may be carry-over from other donors' samples.

The J gene is TRBJ1-1, the V gene TRBV28; D may be TRBD1 (6 bases). Germline CDR1 MDHEN, CDR2 SYDVKM. V dropped 2 bases and J dropped 11 bases, with 12 bases sitting between them. This CDR3 spans 12 amino acids. Here the CDR3 reads CASSLGQRMAFF. The CDR3 bases are TGTGCCAGCAGTTTAGGACAGAGGATGGCTTTCTTT.

V is TRBV28 and J is TRBJ1-4; 10 bases match TRBD1. Germline V lookup: CDR1 MDHEN, CDR2 SYDVKM. This CDR3 has 14 amino acids. The V segment lost 5 bases and the J segment 5 bases; nucleotides outside the gene matches: 2. The CDR3 loop reads CASSPGQGNEKLFF. The CDR3 bases are TGTGCCAGCAGTCCGGGACAGGGGAATGAAAAACTGTTTTTT.

The chain recombines TRBV29-1 with TRBJ2-5; 8 bases fit TRBD1. Germline V gene data show CDR1 as SQVTM and CDR2 as ANQGSEA. The CDR3 has 11 residues. V gave up 8 bases and J gave up 4 bases; unmatched junction bases: 3. For the CDR3, the DNA is TGCAGCCCCGGACAGGGAGAGACCCAGTACTTC. Amino acids: CSPGQGETQYF.

This CDR3 reads CASSRSGTSSYEQYF. The CDR3 coding sequence is TGTGCCAGCAGCAGAAGCGGGACATCCTCCTACGAGCAGTACTTC. The chain has TRBV7-2 and TRBJ2-7; a possible D gene is TRBD2 (7 bases). The CDR3 extends over 15 amino acids. The germline V and J ends were trimmed by 5 bases and 0 bases, with 14 bases remaining between them. Germline CDR1 reads SGHTA; CDR2 reads FQGNSA.

The V gene is TRBV28, the J gene TRBJ1-2; D might be TRBD1 (6 bases). This CDR3 spans 14 amino acids. The V end was cut by 1 base, the J end by 5 bases, with 11 bases between. The V gene's germline CDR1 is MDHEN and CDR2 SYDVKM. Here the CDR3 reads CASSLLGQGYGYTF. The CDR3 coding sequence is TGTGCCAGCAGTTTATTGGGTCAGGGGTATGGCTACACCTTC.

V gene TRBV4-3 combines with J gene TRBJ1-4, with D perhaps TRBD1 (6 bases). The germline V gene encodes CDR1 LGHNA and CDR2 YSLEER. V shed 4 bases and J shed 4 bases, with 13 bases lying between them. This CDR3 region has 15 residues. CDR3 nucleotide sequence: TGCGCCAGCAGCCCCCGGGGGGGCATTAATGAAAAACTGTTTTTT. This translates into CASSPRGGINEKLFF.